Shown below are 19 T cell receptor beta chains from a single sample sequenced in a study of cytomegalovirus exposure and HLA in healthy donors. The PCR contained 60 Vbeta and 13 Jbeta primers. Libraries were prepared by immunoSEQ multiplex PCR; TCRdb keeps only in-frame clonotypes and omits some of them. The top ten clones hold around 4.2% of a sample with about 130,000 clones, more than 70% of them seen once. Sequencing used PBMCs. Receptor source: a man aged 45-60 years in good health and CMV-seropositive.

V gene TRBV5-8 combines with J gene TRBJ1-1; D is undetermined. CDR1 is SGHTS and CDR2 is YDEGEE in the germline V gene. The CDR3 spans 15 residues. V was pared by 1 base and J by 4 bases, with 14 bases between. The CDR3 nucleotides read TGTGCCAGCAGCTTGTTTGGCAGCGCCTCCACTGAAGCTTTCTTT. Protein: CASSLFGSASTEAFF.

The V and J genes are TRBV5-1 and TRBJ2-5, with D perhaps TRBD2 (7 bases). The germline CDR1 and CDR2 sequences are SGHRS and YFSETQ. V was shortened by 0 bases and J by 5 bases, with 23 bases between the two germline ends. This CDR3 spans 18 amino acids. In DNA form, the CDR3 reads TGCGCCAGCAGCTTGGTTGGAGGCGGGGGCTCCCTCGGGGAGACCCAGTACTTC. This codes for CASSLVGGGGSLGETQYF.

In nucleotides, the CDR3 is TGTGCCAGCAGCGCGACAACAGGGGACACTGAAGCTTTCTTT. Its translation is CASSATTGDTEAFF. The chain links TRBV9 to TRBJ1-1; 7 bases line up with TRBD1. Germline V CDR1 and CDR2: SGDLS, YYNGEE. The CDR3 has 14 residues. The V segment lost 3 bases and the J segment 3 bases; nucleotides outside the gene matches: 5.

Turning to this clone: This CDR3 is also generated by other DNA sequences in the sample. The gene calls are TRBV11-2 and TRBJ2-7; 8 bases align to TRBD2. CDR1 and CDR2 from the germline V gene are SGHAT and FQNNGV. The CDR3 consists of 15 residues. J gave up 1 base and V 3 bases, and 5 bases lay outside the gene matches. CDR3: CASSLGSGRSYEQYF. DNA of the CDR3: TGTGCCAGCAGCTTGGGGAGCGGGAGATCCTACGAGCAGTACTTC.

This chain connects TRBV7-8 to TRBJ2-7, with a tentative D call TRBD1 (6 bases). Deletions cut 5 bases from V and 0 bases from J, with 8 bases between. CDR3 length equals 13 residues. Germline lookup yields CDR1 SGHVS and CDR2 FQNEAQ. In DNA, the CDR3 is TGTGCCAGCAGCCACAGGGCCTCCTACGAGCAGTACTTC. This sequence encodes CASSHRASYEQYF.

The chain joins TRBV5-4 to TRBJ1-2; maybe TRBD1 (5 bases). The CDR3 totals 11 residues. Between the trimmed V and J ends, which lost 0 bases and 14 bases, there was a span of 11 bases. In germline, CDR1 is SGHNT, CDR2 YYREEE (reference sequence). The CDR3: CASSLGQTRTF. CDR3 in DNA: TGTGCCAGCAGCTTGGGACAGACCAGGACCTTC. The full variable domain, rest sourced from reference TRBV5-4 and TRBJ1-2, is ETGVTQSPTHLIKTRGQQVTLRCSSQSGHNTVSWYQQALGQGPQFIFQYYREEENGRGNFPPRFSGLQFPNYSSELNVNALELDDSALYLCASSLGQTRTFGSGTRLTVV.

The CDR3 region has the DNA TGCGCCAGCAGCCAAGTTCCAGGCGCGAACACCGGGGAGCTGTTTTTT. Protein product: CASSQVPGANTGELFF. The chain carries TRBV4-1 and TRBJ2-2; D gene unclear. This CDR3 comprises 16 residues. V dropped 1 base and J dropped 0 bases, with 9 bases sitting between them. The germline CDR1 and CDR2 sequences are MGHRA and YSYEKL.

The sample holds many counts of this clone. The CDR3 DNA reads TGCGCCAGCAGCGTTACGGGGGGGCGGGCCACAGATACGCAGTATTTT. This codes for CASSVTGGRATDTQYF. The chain is built from TRBV4-1 and TRBJ2-3; TRBD2 matches at 8 bases. Germline V gene lookup returns CDR1 MGHRA and CDR2 YSYEKL. V lost 5 bases, J lost 2 bases, and 9 bases stayed unmatched. The CDR3 runs 16 residues.

The chain uses TRBV6-1 and TRBJ1-2; 12 bases map to TRBD1. Trimming removed 2 bases from V and 7 bases from J; junction bases left unmatched: 11. The CDR3 is 17 residues long. The germline V gene has CDR1 MNHNS and CDR2 SASEGT. Written as DNA, the CDR3 is TGTGCCAGCAGTGAATCCCTCGGGACAGGGGGCGGCTCTGGCTACACCTTC. Amino acid sequence: CASSESLGTGGGSGYTF.

This chain joins TRBV6-1 and TRBJ2-7, with 9 bases identical to TRBD1. Trimming took 7 bases from V and 1 from J; bases not matched to a gene: 8. Germline CDR1 and CDR2: MNHNS and SASEGT. The CDR3 covers 15 residues. The CDR3 bases are TGTGCCAGCACCGCTAGGACAGGGGCTTCCTACGAGCAGTACTTC. This gives the protein CASTARTGASYEQYF.

This CDR3 reads CASSLLQSLAGEYEQYF. As DNA, the CDR3 is TGTGCCAGCAGTTTGCTCCAATCACTAGCGGGAGAATACGAGCAGTACTTC. The chain links TRBV2 to TRBJ2-5; 11 bases map to TRBD2. Matching the DNA end better, TRBJ2-7 makes the J call doubtful. Germline V CDR1 and CDR2: SNHLY, FYNNEI. This CDR3 is built from 17 residues.

The gene calls are TRBV5-8 and TRBJ2-1, with 12 bases identical to TRBD2. The CDR3 covers 15 residues. Germline V gene lookup returns CDR1 SGHTS and CDR2 YDEGEE. V shed 5 bases and J 7 bases; nucleotides not matched to a gene: 7. In nucleotides, the CDR3 is TGTGCCAGCAGGCTAGCGGGAGGGCCTGGAAATGAGCAGTTCTTC. This gives the protein CASRLAGGPGNEQFF.

The V gene is TRBV7-2, the J gene TRBJ1-2, with D maybe TRBD1 (6 bases). CDR1 and CDR2 from the germline V gene are SGHTA and FQGNSA. Between the trimmed V and J ends, which lost 1 base and 1 base, there was a span of 10 bases. The CDR3 runs 15 residues. The CDR3 coding sequence is TGTGCCAGCAGCTTAGAGGACAGCGGTAACTATGGCTACACCTTC. As protein: CASSLEDSGNYGYTF.

The chain recombines TRBV2 with TRBJ2-5, with 7 bases aligning to TRBD2. V trimming: 5 bases; J trimming: 1 base; junction bases outside the gene matches: 7. Germline lookup yields CDR1 SNHLY and CDR2 FYNNEI. The CDR3 is 15 residues long. CDR3 sequence reads: CASSTAGAPQETQYF. CDR3 DNA sequence: TGTGCCAGCAGTACCGCGGGAGCCCCCCAAGAGACCCAGTACTTC.

The chain employs TRBV2 and TRBJ1-5; D is ambiguous. V lost 1 base and J 5 bases, leaving 9 bases between the germline ends. Looked up from germline, CDR1 is SNHLY and CDR2 is FYNNEI. The length of the CDR3 is 14 residues. The CDR3: CASSEGNSYQPQHF. The CDR3 DNA is TGTGCCAGCAGTGAAGGAAACTCTTATCAGCCCCAGCATTTT. Variable domain in full (rest from reference TRBV2 and TRBJ1-5): EPEVTQTPSHQVTQMGQEVILRCVPISNHLYFYWYRQILGQKVEFLVSFYNNEISEKSEIFDDQFSVERPDGSNFTLKIRSTKLEDSAMYFCASSEGNSYQPQHFGDGTRLSIL.

The CDR3 sequence: CASSIGGTPVPPGELFF. The CDR3 DNA sequence: TGTGCCAGCAGCATCGGAGGGACTCCTGTCCCTCCCGGGGAGCTGTTTTTT. The chain uses TRBV21-1 and TRBJ2-2; the table gives TRBD2 as D, unverified against the DNA. TRBV21-1 is a documented pseudogene. The CDR3 contains 17 residues.

J is TRBJ2-1 and V is TRBV18, with D possibly being TRBD2 (6 bases). CDR1 KGHSH and CDR2 LQKENI come from the germline V gene. The CDR3 has 17 amino acids. The CDR3 DNA follows: TGTGCTTCGGGAGTGATGGGGATGGTAGTCTCCTACAATGAGCAGTTCTTC. Protein sequence: CASGVMGMVVSYNEQFF.

The J gene is TRBJ2-7, the V gene TRBV27, with D tentatively TRBD1 (6 bases). V lost 8 bases and J 6 bases, leaving 20 bases between the germline ends. The V gene's germline CDR1 is MNHEY and CDR2 SMNVEV (reference sequence). The length of the CDR3 is 14 residues. CDR3 residues: CASSAKGQGSEQYF. Here the CDR3 DNA reads TGTGCCAGCTCTGCGAAGGGACAAGGGAGCGAGCAGTACTTC.

The genes are TRBV27 and TRBJ2-7; D is possibly TRBD2 (5 bases). This CDR3 contains 16 residues. Trimming removed 4 bases from V and 2 bases from J, with 18 bases in between. Germline V gene lookup returns CDR1 MNHEY and CDR2 SMNVEV (reference sequence). The CDR3 DNA reads as TGTGCCAGCAGTTCGTTACGGGGAAGGATCGCCTACGAGCAGTACTTC. Translation gives CASSSLRGRIAYEQYF.